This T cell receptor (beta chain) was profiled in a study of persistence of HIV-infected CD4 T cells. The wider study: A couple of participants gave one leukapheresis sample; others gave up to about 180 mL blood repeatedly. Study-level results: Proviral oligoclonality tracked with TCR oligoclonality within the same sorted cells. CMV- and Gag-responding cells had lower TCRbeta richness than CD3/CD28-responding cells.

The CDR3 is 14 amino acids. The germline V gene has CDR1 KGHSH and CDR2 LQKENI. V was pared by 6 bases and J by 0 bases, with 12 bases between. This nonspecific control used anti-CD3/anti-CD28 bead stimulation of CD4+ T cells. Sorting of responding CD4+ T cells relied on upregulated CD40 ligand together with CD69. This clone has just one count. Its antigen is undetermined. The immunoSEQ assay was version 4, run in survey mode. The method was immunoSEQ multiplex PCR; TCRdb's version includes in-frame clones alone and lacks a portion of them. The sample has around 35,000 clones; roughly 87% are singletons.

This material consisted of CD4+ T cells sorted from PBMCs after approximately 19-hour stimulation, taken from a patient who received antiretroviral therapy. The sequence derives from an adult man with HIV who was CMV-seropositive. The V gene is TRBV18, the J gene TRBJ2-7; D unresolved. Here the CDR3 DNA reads TGTGCCAGCTCCCCTTTGGGCTTCTCCTACGAGCAGTACTTC. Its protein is CASSPLGFSYEQYF. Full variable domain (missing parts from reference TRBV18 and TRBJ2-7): NAGVMQNPRHLVRRRGQEARLRCSPMKGHSHVYWYRQLPEEGLKFMVYLQKENIIDESGMPKERFSAEFPKEGPSILRIQQVVRGDSAAYFCASSPLGFSYEQYFGPGTRLTVT.